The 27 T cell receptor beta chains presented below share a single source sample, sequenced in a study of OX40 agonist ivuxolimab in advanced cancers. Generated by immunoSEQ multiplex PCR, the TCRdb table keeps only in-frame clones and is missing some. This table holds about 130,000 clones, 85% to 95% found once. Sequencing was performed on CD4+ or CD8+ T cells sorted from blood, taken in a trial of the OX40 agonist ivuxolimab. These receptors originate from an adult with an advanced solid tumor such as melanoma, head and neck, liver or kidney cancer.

Written as DNA, the CDR3 is TGTGCCAGCAGCCCAGTGACGGAATCCTACGAGCAGTACTTC. This gives the protein CASSPVTESYEQYF. V and J are TRBV21-1 and TRBJ2-7. TRBV21-1 is shown as a pseudogene. The CDR3 is 14 amino acids.

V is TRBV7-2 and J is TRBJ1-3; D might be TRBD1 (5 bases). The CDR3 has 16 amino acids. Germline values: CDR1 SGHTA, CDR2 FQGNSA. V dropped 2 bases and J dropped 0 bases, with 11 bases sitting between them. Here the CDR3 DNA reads TGTGCCAGCAGCTTATTAGACAGCTTCTCTGGAAACACCATATATTTT. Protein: CASSLLDSFSGNTIYF. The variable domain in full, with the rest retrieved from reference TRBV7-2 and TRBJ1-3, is GAGVSQSPSNKVTEKGKDVELRCDPISGHTALYWYRQSLGQGLEFLIYFQGNSAPDKSGLPSDRFSAERTGGSVSTLTIQRTQQEDSAVYLCASSLLDSFSGNTIYFGEGSWLTVV.

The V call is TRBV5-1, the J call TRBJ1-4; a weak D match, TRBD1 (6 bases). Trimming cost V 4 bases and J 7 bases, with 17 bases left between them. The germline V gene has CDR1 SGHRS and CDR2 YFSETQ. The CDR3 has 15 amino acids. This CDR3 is CASSPDGIRGEKLFF. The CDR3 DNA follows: TGCGCCAGCAGCCCGGACGGTATCAGGGGTGAAAAACTGTTTTTT.

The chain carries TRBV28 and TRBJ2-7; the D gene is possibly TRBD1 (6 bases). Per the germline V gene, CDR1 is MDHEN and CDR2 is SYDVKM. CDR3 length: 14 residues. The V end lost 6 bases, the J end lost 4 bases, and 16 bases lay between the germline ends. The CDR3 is CASSLRQGRYEQYF. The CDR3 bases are TGTGCCAGCAGCCTCCGCCAGGGGCGTTACGAGCAGTACTTC.

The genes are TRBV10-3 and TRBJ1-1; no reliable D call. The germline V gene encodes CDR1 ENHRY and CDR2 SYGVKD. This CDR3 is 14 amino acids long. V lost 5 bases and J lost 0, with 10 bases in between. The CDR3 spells CAISSGGMNTEAFF. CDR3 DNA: TGTGCCATCAGTAGCGGAGGCATGAACACTGAAGCTTTCTTT.

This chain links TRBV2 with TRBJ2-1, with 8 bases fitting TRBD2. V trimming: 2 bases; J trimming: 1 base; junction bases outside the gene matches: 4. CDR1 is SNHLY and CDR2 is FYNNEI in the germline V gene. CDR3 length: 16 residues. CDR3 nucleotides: TGTGCCAGCAGTGAAAAGCGGGGGCCTTCCTACAATGAGCAGTTCTTC. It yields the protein CASSEKRGPSYNEQFF. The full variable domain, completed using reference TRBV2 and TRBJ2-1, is EPEVTQTPSHQVTQMGQEVILRCVPISNHLYFYWYRQILGQKVEFLVSFYNNEISEKSEIFDDQFSVERPDGSNFTLKIRSTKLEDSAMYFCASSEKRGPSYNEQFFGPGTRLTVL.

The CDR3 sequence: CASAKEGQGDLTGELFF. DNA of the CDR3: TGCGCCAGCGCAAAGGAGGGTCAGGGGGATCTCACCGGGGAGCTGTTTTTT. The V call is TRBV5-1, the J call TRBJ2-2; a possible D gene is TRBD1 (7 bases). V was shortened by 7 bases and J by 4 bases, with 23 bases between the two germline ends. The CDR3 has 17 amino acids. Germline V gene lookup returns CDR1 SGHRS and CDR2 YFSETQ.

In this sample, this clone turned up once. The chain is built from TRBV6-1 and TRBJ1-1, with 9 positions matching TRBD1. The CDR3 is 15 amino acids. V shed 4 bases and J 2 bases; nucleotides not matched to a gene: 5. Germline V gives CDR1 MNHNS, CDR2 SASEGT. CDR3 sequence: CASSAQGAQNTEAFF. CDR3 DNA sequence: TGTGCCAGCAGTGCACAGGGGGCGCAAAACACTGAAGCTTTCTTT.

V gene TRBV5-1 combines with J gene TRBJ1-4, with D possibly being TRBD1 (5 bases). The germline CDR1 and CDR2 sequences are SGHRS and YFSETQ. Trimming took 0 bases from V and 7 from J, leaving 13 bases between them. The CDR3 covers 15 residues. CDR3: CASSLGRGNGEKLFF. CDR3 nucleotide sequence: TGCGCCAGCAGCTTGGGGAGGGGTAACGGTGAAAAACTGTTTTTT. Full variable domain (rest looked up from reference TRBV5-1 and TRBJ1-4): KAGVTQTPRYLIKTRGQQVTLSCSPISGHRSVSWYQQTPGQGLQFLFEYFSETQRNKGNFPGRFSGRQFSNSRSEMNVSTLELGDSALYLCASSLGRGNGEKLFFGSGTQLSVL.

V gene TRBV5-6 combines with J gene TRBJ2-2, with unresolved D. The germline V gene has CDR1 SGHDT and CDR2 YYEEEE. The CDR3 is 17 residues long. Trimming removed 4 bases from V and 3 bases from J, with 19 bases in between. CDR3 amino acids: CASSVVSTFGYTGELFF. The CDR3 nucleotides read TGTGCCAGCAGCGTAGTCTCTACGTTCGGTTACACCGGGGAGCTGTTTTTT.

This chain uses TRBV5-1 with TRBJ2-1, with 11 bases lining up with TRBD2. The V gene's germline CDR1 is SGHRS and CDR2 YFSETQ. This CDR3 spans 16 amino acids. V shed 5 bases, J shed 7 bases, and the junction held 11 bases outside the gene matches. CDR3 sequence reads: CASRPALAGGTNEQFF. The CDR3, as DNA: TGCGCCAGCAGACCTGCTTTAGCGGGGGGGACGAATGAGCAGTTCTTC.

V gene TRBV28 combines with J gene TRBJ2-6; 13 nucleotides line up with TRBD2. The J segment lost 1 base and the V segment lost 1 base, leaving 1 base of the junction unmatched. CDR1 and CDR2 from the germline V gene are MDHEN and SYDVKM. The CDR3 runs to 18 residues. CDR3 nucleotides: TGTGCCAGCAGTTTATTGGGACTAGCGGGATCTGGGGCCAACGTCCTGACTTTC. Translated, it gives CASSLLGLAGSGANVLTF. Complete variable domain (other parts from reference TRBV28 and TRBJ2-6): DVKVTQSSRYLVKRTGEKVFLECVQDMDHENMFWYRQDPGLGLRLIYFSYDVKMKEKGDIPEGYSVSREKKERFSLILESASTNQTSMYLCASSLLGLAGSGANVLTFGAGSRLTVL.

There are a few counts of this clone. DNA of the CDR3: TGTGCCAGCAGTGATGGGGAGGGCTCCCCCCTCCACTTT. Translation: CASSDGEGSPLHF. J is TRBJ1-6 and V is TRBV6-1; D call uncertain. This CDR3 comprises 13 residues. Germline-derived CDR1 and CDR2 are MNHNS and SASEGT. Trimming cost V 3 bases and J 13 bases, with 13 bases left between them.

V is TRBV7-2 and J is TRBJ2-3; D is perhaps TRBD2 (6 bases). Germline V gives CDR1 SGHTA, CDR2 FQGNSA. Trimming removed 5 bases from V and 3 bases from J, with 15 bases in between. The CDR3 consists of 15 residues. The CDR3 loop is CASSLTPEGTDTQYF. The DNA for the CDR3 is TGTGCCAGCAGCCTGACACCGGAGGGGACAGATACGCAGTATTTT.

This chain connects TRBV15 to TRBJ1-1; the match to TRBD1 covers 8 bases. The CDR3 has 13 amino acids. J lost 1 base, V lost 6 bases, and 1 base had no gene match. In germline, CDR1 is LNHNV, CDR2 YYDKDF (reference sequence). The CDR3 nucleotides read TGTGCCACCAGGGGACAGGAGAACACTGAAGCTTTCTTT. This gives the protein CATRGQENTEAFF.

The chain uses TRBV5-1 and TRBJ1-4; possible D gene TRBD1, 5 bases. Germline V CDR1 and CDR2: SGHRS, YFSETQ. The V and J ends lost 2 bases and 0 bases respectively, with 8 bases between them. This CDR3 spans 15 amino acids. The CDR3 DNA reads TGCGCCAGCAGCTTAAGGGGCCCAACTAATGAAAAACTGTTTTTT. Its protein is CASSLRGPTNEKLFF.

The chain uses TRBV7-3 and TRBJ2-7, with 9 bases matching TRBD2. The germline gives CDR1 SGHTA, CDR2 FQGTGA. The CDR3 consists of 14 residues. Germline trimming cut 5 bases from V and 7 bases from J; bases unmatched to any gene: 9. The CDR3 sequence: CASSPGTSPREQYF. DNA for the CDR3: TGTGCCAGCAGCCCCGGGACTAGCCCTCGGGAGCAGTACTTC.

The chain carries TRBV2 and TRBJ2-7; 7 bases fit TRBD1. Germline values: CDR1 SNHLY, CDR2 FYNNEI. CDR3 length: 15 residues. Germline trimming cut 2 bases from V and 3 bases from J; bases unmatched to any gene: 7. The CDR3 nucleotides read TGTGCCAGCAGTGAACCGGGACAGAGCCTCTACGAGCAGTACTTC. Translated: CASSEPGQSLYEQYF.

CDR3 DNA sequence: TGTGCCAGCAGCTTAGATAGACAGGGTACTGAAGCTTTCTTT. Translating gives CASSLDRQGTEAFF. The chain has TRBV11-2 and TRBJ1-1, with 7 bases fitting TRBD1. The germline gives CDR1 SGHAT, CDR2 FQNNGV. V dropped 0 bases and J dropped 5; count of bases not matched to a gene: 3. The CDR3 loop spans 14 amino acids.

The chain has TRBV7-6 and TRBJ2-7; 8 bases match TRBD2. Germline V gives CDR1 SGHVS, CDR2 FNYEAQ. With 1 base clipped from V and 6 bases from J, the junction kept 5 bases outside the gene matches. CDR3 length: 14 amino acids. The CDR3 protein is CASSLEPSGREQYF. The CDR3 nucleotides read TGTGCCAGCAGCTTAGAGCCTAGCGGGCGCGAGCAGTACTTC.

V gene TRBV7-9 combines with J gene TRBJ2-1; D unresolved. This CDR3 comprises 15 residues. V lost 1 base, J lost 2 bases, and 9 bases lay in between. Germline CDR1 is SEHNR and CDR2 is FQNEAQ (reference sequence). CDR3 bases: TGTGCCAGCAGCTTAGGGGAAGGGCCCTACAATGAGCAGTTCTTC. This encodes CASSLGEGPYNEQFF.

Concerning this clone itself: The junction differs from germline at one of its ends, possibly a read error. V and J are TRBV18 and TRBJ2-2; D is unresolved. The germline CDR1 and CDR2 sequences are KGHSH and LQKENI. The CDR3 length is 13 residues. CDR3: CASSPRNPGELFF. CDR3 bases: TGTGCCAGCTCACCAAGGAACCCCGGGGAGCTGTTTTTT.

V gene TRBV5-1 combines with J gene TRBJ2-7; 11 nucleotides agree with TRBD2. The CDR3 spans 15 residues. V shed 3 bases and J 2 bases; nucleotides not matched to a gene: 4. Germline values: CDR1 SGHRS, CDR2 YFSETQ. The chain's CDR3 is CASSWGLAATYEQYF. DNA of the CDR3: TGCGCCAGCAGCTGGGGACTAGCGGCTACCTACGAGCAGTACTTC.

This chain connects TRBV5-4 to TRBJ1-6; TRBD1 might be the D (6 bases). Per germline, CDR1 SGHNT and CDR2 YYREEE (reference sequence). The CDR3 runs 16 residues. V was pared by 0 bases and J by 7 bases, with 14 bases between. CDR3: CASSLEDSLINSPLHF. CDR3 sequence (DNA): TGTGCCAGCAGCTTGGAGGACAGCCTGATAAATTCACCCCTCCACTTT. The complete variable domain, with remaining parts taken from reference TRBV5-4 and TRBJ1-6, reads ETGVTQSPTHLIKTRGQQVTLRCSSQSGHNTVSWYQQALGQGPQFIFQYYREEENGRGNFPPRFSGLQFPNYSSELNVNALELDDSALYLCASSLEDSLINSPLHFGNGTRLTVT.

CDR3 amino acids: CASSRSYEQYF. The CDR3 DNA reads as TGCGCCAGCAGCCGTTCCTACGAGCAGTACTTC. This sequence joins TRBV10-2 and TRBJ2-7; D ambiguous. V gave up 6 bases and J gave up 1 base, with 4 bases separating them. Germline loops: CDR1 WSHSY, CDR2 SAAADI. There are 11 residues in the CDR3.

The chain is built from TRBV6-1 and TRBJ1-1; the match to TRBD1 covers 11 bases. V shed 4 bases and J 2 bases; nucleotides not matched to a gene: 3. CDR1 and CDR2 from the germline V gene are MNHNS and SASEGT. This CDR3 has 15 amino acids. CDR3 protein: CASSARTGGNTEAFF. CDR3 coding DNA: TGTGCCAGCAGTGCACGGACAGGGGGCAACACTGAAGCTTTCTTT.

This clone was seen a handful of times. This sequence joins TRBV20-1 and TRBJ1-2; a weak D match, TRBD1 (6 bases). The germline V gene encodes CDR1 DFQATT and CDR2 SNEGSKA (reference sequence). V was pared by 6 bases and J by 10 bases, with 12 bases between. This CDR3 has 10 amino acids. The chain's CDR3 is CSAYRQAYTF. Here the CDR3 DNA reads TGCAGTGCCTATAGACAGGCCTACACCTTC.